This paragraph reports one TCR beta chain. No antigen is known for it. At one of its ends the junction is not consistent with the germline gene, which may arise from a read error. The data were taken from a study of blood T cells in healthy people across ages (dated by TCRdb to between 2015 and 2017). The study in broad terms: In model experiments, template switching captured roughly one uniquely barcoded TCR beta cDNA molecule for every two T cells. The study analyzed two additional independent replicas of 1 million unique cDNA reads from the same blood draw for two donors, one aged 18 to 29 and one aged 80 or older. Age-related changes in TCR beta repertoire diversity were measured in the study by deep sequencing normalized with unique cDNA molecular identifiers. To avoid experimental bias, donors of different ages were distributed randomly across sequencing lanes. Donors were grouped into four age groups: young (average approximately 15 years), middle-aged (over 35), aged (about 59) and long-lived (about 89).

Receptor libraries were prepared by 5' RACE. Sequencing used an Illumina HiSeq 2500. A second about 6 to 11 cycle PCR used a sample-barcoded 5' primer and a J-beta primer mix. A template-switch 5' adaptor carrying 12 random nucleotides introduced a unique molecular identifier onto each TCR beta cDNA molecule. At least 3 million CDR3-containing paired-end reads were obtained from each sample. The Mint cDNA synthesis kit, primed by a TRBC-specific oligonucleotide, was used to synthesize first-strand cDNA from all RNA. Following uracil-DNA glycosylase treatment, a first 18-cycle PCR with universal primers M1SS and BC2_uni_R was performed on all cDNA. On the authors' methods: Normalization of each sample was performed by random selection of 1 million high-quality reads, each carrying a distinct molecular identifier. Reads sharing molecular identifiers were discarded rather than binned into consensus sequences. MiTCR, run with a Q25 quality threshold and the strictest error-elimination algorithm, handled CDR3 identification, clonotype clustering and error correction. A nonparametric unseen species model with Euler transformation was used to estimate lower-bound total TCR beta diversity. TCRdb itself trimmed the public reads at Q25 with fastp, ran MiXCR and retained productive beta chains. Under each unique CDR3 protein, matching rows form one entry showing the most common genes and DNA. The V and J calls come from TCRdb's annotation, not from the publication. The sample yields roughly 1,500,000 distinct CDR3 sequences; about 43% were counted once. Jointly, the top ten make up 7% to 9.5% of the sample.

The CDR3 spans 12 residues, from the cysteine through the phenylalanine. Of the read, only the CDR3 DNA is kept; its 36 bases are in frame from base 1. The CDR1 and CDR2 encoded by the germline V gene are ENHRY and SYGVKD. The roughly 39 donors, aged about 6 to 95 years, were systemically healthy Caucasian individuals from Russia. Approximately 9 milliliters of peripheral blood were collected from each donor into EDTA-treated Vacutainer tubes. Ficoll-Paque density-gradient centrifugation was used to isolate PBMCs, with at least 6 million obtained per sample. Total RNA was extracted from PBMCs with Trizol reagent, with at least 5 micrograms obtained per sample. For every donor, an aliquot of PBMCs went through flow cytometry to measure the percentages of naive CD45RAhigh/CD27high T cells. The investigation overall reported the following: Observed TCR beta diversity per million T cells fell roughly linearly with age, and a significant reduction was already apparent by age around 36. Compared with the aged group, more naive CD4+ T cells, fewer expanded clones and increased TCR diversity were shown by the long-lived group, suggesting age selection. Bulk unsorted PBMC profiling prevented conclusive comparison of naive and antigen-experienced compartments. Observed TCR beta diversity correlated strongly with the percentage of naive T cells measured by flow cytometry. Estimates of total diversity based on one million sequenced T cells were regarded as lower bounds and as underestimates. Because the CMV infection status of the donors was unknown, age-related changes in expanded clonotypes may potentially have been confounded.

Source material: blood. The chain was built from TRBV10-3 and TRBJ1-2, with the D gene not clear enough to name. The clonotype originates from a woman under 30 in good health. The sequenced DNA: TGTACCATCAGTGACATCGGCTATGGCTACACCTTC. This encodes CTISDIGYGYTF.